This T cell receptor (beta chain) originates from a study of shared clonotypes between healthy human individuals. Germline-derived CDR1 and CDR2 are MDHEN and SYDVKM. The CDR3 sequence is 14 residues long. J was trimmed by 0 bases and V by 6 bases; bases with no gene match: 5. Measured with immunoSEQ multiplex PCR; TCRdb has only the in-frame clones, and not every one. This table has some 580,000 clones, roughly 98% appearing once. Naive CD8 isolation took CD45RO-negative cells positively selected for CCR7 and excluded terminally differentiated effector memory CD45RA+ cells. The origin of this receptor is a man aged 25-45 years in good health. Sequenced input: naive CD8+ T cells sorted from blood. J is TRBJ2-7 and V is TRBV28; the match to TRBD2 covers 7 bases. DNA for the CDR3: TGTGCCAGCAGCCTAGCGGTCAGCTCCTACGAGCAGTACTTC. It translates to CASSLAVSSYEQYF.